The rows below give T cell receptor beta chains drawn from one sample of a study of blood T cell repertoires in COVID-19. Clones were read by immunoSEQ multiplex PCR, and TCRdb kept only the in-frame ones, dropping some. The repertoire holds 120,000 or so clones, with more than 75% as singletons. The sequenced sample consisted of peripheral blood. Source of these receptors: a woman aged 45-60 years with acute or convalescent COVID-19. CDR3s include the opening cysteine and the closing phenylalanine or tryptophan. Each record gives: D gene, J gene, V gene, CDR3 DNA, CDR3 protein. The D gene is left open where the match is weak.

>TRBD2|TRBJ2-3|TRBV7-9
TGTGCCAGCAGCTTGACTAGCGTTGATACGCAGTATTTT
CASSLTSVDTQYF
>NA|TRBJ1-1|TRBV29-1
TGCAGCGCCTTTGGACGCGGGGGGCAGGTCACTGAAGCTTTCTTT
CSAFGRGGQVTEAFF
>NA|TRBJ2-5|TRBV19
TGTGCCAGTAGTGGTGGACCCGGTCGAGGGGAGACCCAGTACTTC
CASSGGPGRGETQYF
>NA|TRBJ2-5|TRBV2
TGTGCCAGCAGTCCTACTAGTCGGGTGACCCAGTACTTC
CASSPTSRVTQYF
>TRBD1|TRBJ2-7|TRBV16
TGTGCCAGCAGCCAATCTTGGGACAGCCCCTACGAGCAGTACTTC
CASSQSWDSPYEQYF
>TRBD2|TRBJ2-5|TRBV4-1
TGCGCCAGCAGCCAAGAGGGACTAGCGTGGGAGACCCAGTACTTC
CASSQEGLAWETQYF
>TRBD2|TRBJ2-2|TRBV5-1
TGCGCCAGCAGCCCGTCCGGGACTAGCGTAGGCACCGGGGAGCTGTTTTTT
CASSPSGTSVGTGELFF
>TRBD2|TRBJ2-5|TRBV7-9
TGTGCCAGCAGCCGGACTAGCGGGAGGGGAGAGACCCAGTACTTC
CASSRTSGRGETQYF
>TRBD1|TRBJ2-1|TRBV5-5
TGTGCCAGCAGCTTCCAGGGGGACAATGAGCAGTTCTTC
CASSFQGDNEQFF
>NA|TRBJ1-2|TRBV6-5
TGTGCCAGCAGGCCTTGGGGAGCCAACTATGGCTACACCTTC
CASRPWGANYGYTF
>NA|TRBJ2-7|TRBV12-3/TRBV12-4
TGTGCCAGCTTCAGCACCGGGGAGCAGTACTTC
CASFSTGEQYF
>NA|TRBJ1-3|TRBV15
TGTGCCACCAGCCTCTTATCTGGAAACACCATATATTTT
CATSLLSGNTIYF
>TRBD2|TRBJ2-5|TRBV18
TGTGCCAGCTCAGCCTTAGCGGGAGCGAACCAAGAGACCCAGTACTTC
CASSALAGANQETQYF
>TRBD1|TRBJ2-2|TRBV3-1/TRBV3-2
TGTGCCAGCAGCCGCCAGATGACAGGGCCCGGGGAGCTGTTTTTT
CASSRQMTGPGELFF